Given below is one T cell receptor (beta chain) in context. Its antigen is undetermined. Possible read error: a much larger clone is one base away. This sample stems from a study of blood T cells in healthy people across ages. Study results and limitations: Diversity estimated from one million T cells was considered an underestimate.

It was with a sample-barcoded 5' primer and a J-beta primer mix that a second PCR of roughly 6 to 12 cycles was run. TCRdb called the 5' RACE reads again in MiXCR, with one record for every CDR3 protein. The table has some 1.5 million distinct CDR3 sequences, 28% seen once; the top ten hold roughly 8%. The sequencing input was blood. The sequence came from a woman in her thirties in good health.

CDR3 nucleotide sequence: TGCAGTGCTAGAGCCCCCGGGACTAGCGGCAGCTCCTACAATGAGCAGTACTTC. It yields the protein CSARAPGTSGSSYNEQYF. The chain links TRBV20-1 to TRBJ2-1; 11 positions match TRBD2. The J call could be wrong; TRBJ2-7 is a better fit for the DNA end. The CDR3 covers 18 residues. The germline gives CDR1 DFQATT, CDR2 SNEGSKA (reference sequence).